Listed here are 24 T cell receptor beta chains from one sample, sequenced in a study of healthy donors' naive CD4 and CD8 T cells. Starting from approximately 500 ng of total RNA, TCR libraries were made with linear amplification. TCRdb called the reads again in MiXCR, with one record for every CDR3 protein. This table has approximately 200,000 distinct CDR3 sequences, under 85% appearing once. The specimen was naive CD4+ and CD8+ T cells sorted from blood, pooled from several donors. The receptors come from a pool of human donors in good health; the sample pools cells from several healthy donors.

The V gene is TRBV29-1, the J gene TRBJ2-3; D gene unclear. CDR1 SQVTM and CDR2 ANQGSEA come from the germline V gene. The CDR3 consists of 12 residues. V lost 4 bases to trimming and J lost 4 bases, with 9 bases between them. CDR3 bases: TGCAGCGTTGGTCCCCCGGCAGATACGCAGTATTTT. Translation: CSVGPPADTQYF.

The chain is built from TRBV6-5 and TRBJ1-6; D might be TRBD1 (5 bases). Per germline, CDR1 MNHEY and CDR2 SVGAGI. This CDR3 is built from 12 residues. The V end lost 8 bases, the J end lost 8 bases, and 10 bases lay between the germline ends. CDR3 DNA: TGTGCCAGCCAGAGGGGCGATTCACCCCTCCACTTT. Encoded protein: CASQRGDSPLHF.

This rearrangement joins TRBV19 to TRBJ2-7, with 9 positions matching TRBD2. Germline CDR1 is LNHDA and CDR2 is SQIVND (reference sequence). The CDR3 sequence is 16 residues long. The V gene end was trimmed by 3 bases and the J gene end by 3 bases; junction bases not matched to a gene: 9. CDR3 protein: CASSISIAGALYEQYF. For the CDR3, the DNA is TGTGCCAGTAGTATTTCGATAGCGGGAGCCCTCTACGAGCAGTACTTC.

This chain connects TRBV20-1 to TRBJ1-2, with D perhaps TRBD1 (5 bases). Looked up from germline, CDR1 is DFQATT and CDR2 is SNEGSKA (reference sequence). The CDR3 contains 14 residues. The V and J ends lost 0 bases and 4 bases respectively, with 12 bases between them. CDR3: CSARDGREGYGYTF. The CDR3 coding sequence is TGCAGTGCTAGAGACGGCAGGGAGGGCTATGGCTACACCTTC.

This clonotype has a handful of counts. The gene calls are TRBV13 and TRBJ2-5; possible D gene TRBD1, 5 bases. The germline V gene encodes CDR1 PRHDT and CDR2 FYEKMQ (reference sequence). This CDR3 region has 12 residues. Trimming left V 5 bases short and J 5 bases short, with 9 bases between. CDR3 in DNA: TGTGCCAGCAGCCTCCGACAGGAGACCCAGTACTTC. Amino acids: CASSLRQETQYF.

The chain couples TRBV30 to TRBJ2-7; 12 positions match TRBD2. Germline CDR1 GTSNPN, CDR2 SVGIG (reference sequence). The CDR3 runs to 16 residues. V shed 5 bases, J shed 4 bases, and the junction held 12 bases outside the gene matches. The CDR3 sequence: CAWVGSTSGRRYEQYF. CDR3 coding DNA: TGTGCCTGGGTAGGGTCGACTAGCGGGAGAAGGTACGAGCAGTACTTC.

The V and J genes are TRBV29-1 and TRBJ2-7; 7 nucleotides agree with TRBD2. Germline V CDR1 and CDR2: SQVTM, ANQGSEA. V shed 6 bases, J shed 3 bases, and the junction held 8 bases outside the gene matches. The CDR3 sequence is 13 residues long. In DNA, the CDR3 is TGCAGCGTGCGGCTAGCGGCACGCTACGAGCAGTACTTC. Amino acid sequence: CSVRLAARYEQYF.

The gene calls are TRBV28 and TRBJ1-5; unclear D gene. CDR1 and CDR2 from the germline V gene are MDHEN and SYDVKM. The length of the CDR3 is 12 residues. The V end was cut by 5 bases, the J end by 1 base, with 3 bases between. The DNA for the CDR3 is TGTGCCAGCAGTGAAAGCAATCAGCCCCAGCATTTT. Its translation is CASSESNQPQHF.

This chain joins TRBV12-5 and TRBJ2-1; 9 bases map to TRBD1. CDR3 length equals 15 residues. V dropped 1 base and J dropped 6; count of bases not matched to a gene: 4. Germline lookup yields CDR1 LGHNT and CDR2 FRNRAP. CDR3 loop: CASGLARQGGNEQFF. The CDR3 DNA sequence: TGTGCTAGTGGTTTGGCTCGACAGGGGGGCAATGAGCAGTTCTTC.

The V gene is TRBV18, the J gene TRBJ2-7; D ambiguous. The CDR3 runs to 16 residues. V gave up 6 bases and J gave up 1 base, with 19 bases separating them. CDR1 and CDR2 (germline): KGHSH, LQKENI. As DNA, the CDR3 is TGTGCCAGCTCTCAAAGCGCTGGAGTGCTATCCTACGAGCAGTACTTC. Amino acid sequence: CASSQSAGVLSYEQYF.

The gene calls are TRBV29-1 and TRBJ2-7; perhaps TRBD1 as D (5 bases). From germline, CDR1 is SQVTM and CDR2 ANQGSEA. Trimming took 0 bases from V and 7 from J, leaving 22 bases between them. There are 16 residues in the CDR3. The DNA of the CDR3 is TGCAGCGTTGAAGATCTGCGGACAAGAGATTACCAGGAGCAGTACTTC. Encoded protein: CSVEDLRTRDYQEQYF.

CDR3: CASSYSRTIPLYF. CDR3 in DNA: TGTGCCAGCAGTTACTCGCGGACGATCCCCTTGTACTTC. This sequence joins TRBV6-2 or TRBV6-3 and TRBJ2-7; D is ambiguous. CDR1 MNHEY and CDR2 SVGEGT come from the germline V gene. V lost 0 bases, J lost 12 bases, and 15 bases lay in between. This CDR3 spans 13 amino acids.

This clonotype showed up just a few times. The gene calls are TRBV29-1 and TRBJ2-1; weak D call: TRBD2 (5 bases). Germline V lookup: CDR1 SQVTM, CDR2 ANQGSEA. The CDR3 spans 12 residues. Trimming cost V 1 base and J 4 bases, with 5 bases left between them. The CDR3 DNA sequence: TGCAGCGTTGAAGGCGGGTACAATGAGCAGTTCTTC. Translation gives CSVEGGYNEQFF.

V is TRBV18 and J is TRBJ1-1, with D uncertain. Germline-derived CDR1 and CDR2 are KGHSH and LQKENI. The CDR3 length is 12 residues. Trimming stripped 2 bases from V and 5 bases from J, with 6 bases between. DNA for the CDR3: TGTGCCAGCTCACCAATTGGGACTGAAGCTTTCTTT. Encoded protein: CASSPIGTEAFF.

The chain is built from TRBV27 and TRBJ2-7; a possible D gene is TRBD2 (5 bases). Trimming shortened V by 6 bases and J by 1 base, and 16 bases separated the two germline ends. There are 15 residues in the CDR3. Germline CDR1 MNHEY, CDR2 SMNVEV (reference sequence). The CDR3 protein is CASRMTAGGSYEQYF. CDR3 nucleotides: TGTGCCAGCAGGATGACCGCGGGCGGGTCCTACGAGCAGTACTTC.

The chain combines TRBV30 with TRBJ2-6; D not resolved. CDR1 GTSNPN and CDR2 SVGIG come from the germline V gene (reference sequence). The CDR3 has 13 amino acids. The germline V and J ends were trimmed by 5 bases and 2 bases, with 7 bases remaining between them. In nucleotides, the CDR3 is TGTGCCTGGGCGACGGCTGGGGCCAACGTCCTGACTTTC. Translated, it gives CAWATAGANVLTF.

This chain connects TRBV11-1 to TRBJ2-7; 7 bases are shared with TRBD1. V was clipped by 4 bases and J by 4 bases; unmatched bases: 13. The CDR3 covers 16 residues. Germline CDR1 is SGHAT and CDR2 is FQDESV (reference sequence). The CDR3 spells CASSSTPGTVGYEQYF. The CDR3, as DNA: TGTGCCAGCAGCTCCACCCCCGGGACAGTAGGATACGAGCAGTACTTC.

The gene calls are TRBV29-1 and TRBJ1-1, with D perhaps matching TRBD1 (6 bases). From germline, CDR1 is SQVTM and CDR2 ANQGSEA. This CDR3 has 15 amino acids. Trimming took 2 bases from V and 1 from J, leaving 14 bases between them. In DNA form, the CDR3 reads TGCAGCGTTGAAAAGCCGGGACACGGGAACACTGAAGCTTTCTTT. This encodes CSVEKPGHGNTEAFF.

This clonotype was picked up one time. The V and J genes are TRBV11-2 and TRBJ2-2; perhaps TRBD1 as D (5 bases). This CDR3 comprises 15 residues. CDR1 and CDR2 from the germline V gene are SGHAT and FQNNGV. V was clipped by 8 bases and J by 1 base, with 14 bases between them. DNA for the CDR3: TGTGCCAGCGACAAATTGCAGGGGAACACCGGGGAGCTGTTTTTT. Protein product: CASDKLQGNTGELFF.

This clonotype was observed a handful of times. The chain combines TRBV29-1 with TRBJ1-1, with TRBD1 matching over 11 bases. CDR1 and CDR2 (germline): SQVTM, ANQGSEA. V shed 4 bases, J shed 4 bases, and the junction held 11 bases outside the gene matches. The CDR3 has 16 residues. The CDR3 nucleotides read TGCAGCGTTGGAATTGGACAGGGGGCGCGGGGCACTGAAGCTTTCTTT. Protein sequence: CSVGIGQGARGTEAFF.

The V call is TRBV7-9, the J call TRBJ1-3, with D uncertain. Germline V gene lookup returns CDR1 SEHNR and CDR2 FQNEAQ (reference sequence). Trimming pared 1 base from V and 2 bases from J, leaving 15 bases between. The CDR3 runs to 17 residues. The CDR3 region is CASSLGVPDRAGNTIYF. The CDR3, as DNA: TGTGCCAGCAGCTTAGGGGTCCCGGATCGAGCTGGAAACACCATATATTTT.

V usage is TRBV29-1 and J usage is TRBJ1-2; 8 nucleotides match TRBD1. CDR1 SQVTM and CDR2 ANQGSEA come from the germline V gene. V trimming: 5 bases; J trimming: 6 bases; junction bases outside the gene matches: 5. The CDR3 length is 12 residues. The CDR3 loop is CSVQGARNGYTF. The CDR3 region has the DNA TGCAGCGTTCAGGGGGCGAGGAATGGCTACACCTTC.

The chain is built from TRBV29-1 and TRBJ2-1; 11 nucleotides line up with TRBD2. Germline CDR1 and CDR2: SQVTM and ANQGSEA. The V segment lost 6 bases and the J segment 0 bases; nucleotides outside the gene matches: 10. The CDR3 covers 17 residues. This CDR3 reads CSVDGTSGFSSYNEQFF. The CDR3 DNA reads TGCAGCGTGGATGGGACTAGCGGCTTTAGCTCCTACAATGAGCAGTTCTTC.

This clonotype has just one count. The chain carries TRBV19 and TRBJ2-7; 7 bases are shared with TRBD1. V gave up 9 bases and J gave up 4 bases; unmatched junction bases: 12. CDR1 and CDR2 (germline): LNHDA, SQIVND (reference sequence). This CDR3 region has 14 residues. The chain's CDR3 is CASSRDSMEYEQYF. The CDR3 bases are TGTGCCAGCAGTCGGGACAGCATGGAATACGAGCAGTACTTC.